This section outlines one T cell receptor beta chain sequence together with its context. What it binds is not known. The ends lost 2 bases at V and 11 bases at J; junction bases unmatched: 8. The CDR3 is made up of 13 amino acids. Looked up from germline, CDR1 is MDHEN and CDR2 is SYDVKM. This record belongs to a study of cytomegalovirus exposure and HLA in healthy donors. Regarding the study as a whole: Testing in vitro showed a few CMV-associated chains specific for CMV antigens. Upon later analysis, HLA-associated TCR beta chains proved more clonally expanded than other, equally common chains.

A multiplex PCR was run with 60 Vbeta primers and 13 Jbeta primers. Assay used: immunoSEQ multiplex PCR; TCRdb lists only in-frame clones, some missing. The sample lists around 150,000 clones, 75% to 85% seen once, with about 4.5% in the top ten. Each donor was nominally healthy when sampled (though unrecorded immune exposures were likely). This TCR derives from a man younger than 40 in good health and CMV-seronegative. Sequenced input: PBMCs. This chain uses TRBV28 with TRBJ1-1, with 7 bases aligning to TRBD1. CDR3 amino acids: CASSLRTGEGAFF. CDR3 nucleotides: TGTGCCAGCAGTTTAAGGACAGGTGAAGGGGCTTTCTTT.